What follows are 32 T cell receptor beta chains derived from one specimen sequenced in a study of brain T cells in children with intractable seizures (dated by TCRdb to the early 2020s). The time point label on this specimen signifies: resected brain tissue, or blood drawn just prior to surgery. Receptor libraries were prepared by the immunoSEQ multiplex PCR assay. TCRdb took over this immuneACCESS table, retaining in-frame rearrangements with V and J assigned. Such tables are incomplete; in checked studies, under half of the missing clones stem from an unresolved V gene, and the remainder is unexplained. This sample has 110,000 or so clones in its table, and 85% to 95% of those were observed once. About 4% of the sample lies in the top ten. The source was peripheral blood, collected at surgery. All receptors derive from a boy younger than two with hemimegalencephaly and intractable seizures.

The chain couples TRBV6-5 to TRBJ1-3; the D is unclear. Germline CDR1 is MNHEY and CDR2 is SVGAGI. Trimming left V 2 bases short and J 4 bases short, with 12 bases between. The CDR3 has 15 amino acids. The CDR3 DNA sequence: TGTGCCAGCAGTTACAGAAAGGCTTCGGGAAACACCATATATTTT. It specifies CASSYRKASGNTIYF.

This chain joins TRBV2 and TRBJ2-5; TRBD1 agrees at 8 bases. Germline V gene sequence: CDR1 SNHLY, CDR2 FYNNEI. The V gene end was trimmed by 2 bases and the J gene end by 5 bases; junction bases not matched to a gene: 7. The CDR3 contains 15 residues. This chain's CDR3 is CASSEIRGRKETQYF. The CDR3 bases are TGTGCCAGCAGTGAAATCAGGGGGCGCAAGGAGACCCAGTACTTC.

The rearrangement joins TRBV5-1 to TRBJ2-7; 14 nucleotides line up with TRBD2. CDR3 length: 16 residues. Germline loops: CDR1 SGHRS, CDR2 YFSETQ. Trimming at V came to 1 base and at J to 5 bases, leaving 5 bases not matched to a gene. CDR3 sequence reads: CASSLPGTSGSHEQYF. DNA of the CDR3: TGCGCCAGCAGCTTGCCCGGGACTAGCGGGAGCCACGAGCAGTACTTC.

The CDR3 nucleotides read TGTGCCAGCAGCTTGTCCGGGGAAGGGACCAAAAACATTCAGTACTTC. Protein: CASSLSGEGTKNIQYF. The gene calls are TRBV5-5 and TRBJ2-4; TRBD2 is a possible D gene (5 bases). V lost 1 base, J lost 2 bases, and 13 bases lay in between. This CDR3 spans 16 amino acids. The germline CDR1 and CDR2 sequences are SGHKS and YYEKEE (reference sequence).

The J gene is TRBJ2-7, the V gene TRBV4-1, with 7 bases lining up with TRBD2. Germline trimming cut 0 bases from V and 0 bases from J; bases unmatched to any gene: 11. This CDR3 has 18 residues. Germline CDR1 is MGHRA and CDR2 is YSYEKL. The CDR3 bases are TGCGCCAGCAGCCAAGAAGGGACCCTAGCGGCAAGCTCCTACGAGCAGTACTTC. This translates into CASSQEGTLAASSYEQYF.

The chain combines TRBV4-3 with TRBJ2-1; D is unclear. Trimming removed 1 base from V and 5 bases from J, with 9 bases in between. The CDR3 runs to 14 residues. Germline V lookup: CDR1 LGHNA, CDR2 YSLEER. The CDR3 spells CASSQGSRDNEQFF. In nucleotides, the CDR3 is TGCGCCAGCAGCCAAGGGTCTCGAGACAATGAGCAGTTCTTC.

The CDR3 protein is CASSLELARGEQYF. The CDR3 DNA follows: TGTGCCAGCAGCTTGGAGCTAGCCCGAGGCGAGCAGTACTTC. The chain links TRBV5-4 to TRBJ2-7; D may be TRBD2 (5 bases). Trimming cost V 0 bases and J 6 bases, with 13 bases left between them. Per germline, CDR1 SGHNT and CDR2 YYREEE (reference sequence). CDR3 length: 14 amino acids. Supplemented by reference TRBV5-4 and TRBJ2-7, the full variable domain reads ETGVTQSPTHLIKTRGQQVTLRCSSQSGHNTVSWYQQALGQGPQFIFQYYREEENGRGNFPPRFSGLQFPNYSSELNVNALELDDSALYLCASSLELARGEQYFGPGTRLTVT.

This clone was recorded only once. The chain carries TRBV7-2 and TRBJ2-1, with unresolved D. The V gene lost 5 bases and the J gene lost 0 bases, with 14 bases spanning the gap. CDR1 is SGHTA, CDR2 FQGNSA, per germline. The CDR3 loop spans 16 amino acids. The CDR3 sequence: CASSRPLSSSYNEQFF. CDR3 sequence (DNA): TGTGCCAGCAGCCGGCCCCTCTCGAGCTCCTACAATGAGCAGTTCTTC.

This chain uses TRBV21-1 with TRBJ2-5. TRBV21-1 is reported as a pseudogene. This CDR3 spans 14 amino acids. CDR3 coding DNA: TGTGCCAGCAGCAATGGGGGAGAGAAGGAGACCCAGTACTTC. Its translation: CASSNGGEKETQYF.

This CDR3 reads CASSAKCREGCNEQFF. Here the CDR3 DNA reads TGTGCCAGCAGCGCGAAGTGCAGGGAAGGATGCAATGAGCAGTTCTTC. The J gene is TRBJ2-1, the V gene TRBV7-3; tentatively, D is TRBD1 (5 bases). Germline values: CDR1 SGHTA, CDR2 FQGTGA. Trimming removed 5 bases from V and 6 bases from J, with 20 bases in between. The CDR3 contains 16 residues.

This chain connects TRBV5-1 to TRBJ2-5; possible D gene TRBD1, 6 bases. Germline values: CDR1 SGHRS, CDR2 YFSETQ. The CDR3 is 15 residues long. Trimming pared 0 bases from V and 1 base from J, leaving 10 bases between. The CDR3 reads CASSLGHRVQETQYF. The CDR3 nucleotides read TGCGCCAGCAGCTTGGGGCACAGGGTCCAAGAGACCCAGTACTTC.

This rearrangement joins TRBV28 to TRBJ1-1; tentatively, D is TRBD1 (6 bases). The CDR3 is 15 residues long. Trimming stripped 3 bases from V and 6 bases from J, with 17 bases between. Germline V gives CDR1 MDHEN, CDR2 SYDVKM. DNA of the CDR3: TGTGCCAGCAGTTTGATAGGGGGGATTGGAGCTGAAGCTTTCTTT. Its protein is CASSLIGGIGAEAFF.

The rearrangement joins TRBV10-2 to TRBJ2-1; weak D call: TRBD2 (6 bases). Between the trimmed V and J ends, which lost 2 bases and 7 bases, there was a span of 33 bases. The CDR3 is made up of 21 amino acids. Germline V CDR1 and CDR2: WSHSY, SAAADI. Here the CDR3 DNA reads TGCGCCAGCAGTGAGCCGAACCCCCCCAGGGAGAATAGCGGAAGCGGGAATGAGCAGTTCTTC. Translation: CASSEPNPPRENSGSGNEQFF.

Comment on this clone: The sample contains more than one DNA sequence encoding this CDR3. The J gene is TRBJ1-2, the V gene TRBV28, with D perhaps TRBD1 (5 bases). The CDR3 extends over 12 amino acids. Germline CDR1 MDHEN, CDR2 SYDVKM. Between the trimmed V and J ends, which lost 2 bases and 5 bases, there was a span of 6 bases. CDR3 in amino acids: CASSLGGYGYTF. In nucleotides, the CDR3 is TGTGCCAGCAGTTTAGGGGGGTATGGCTACACCTTC.

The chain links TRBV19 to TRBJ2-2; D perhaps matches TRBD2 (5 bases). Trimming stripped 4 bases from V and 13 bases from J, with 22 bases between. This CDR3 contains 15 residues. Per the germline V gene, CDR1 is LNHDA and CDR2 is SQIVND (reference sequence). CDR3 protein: CASSSPGRLTRGLFF. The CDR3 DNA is TGTGCCAGTAGTAGTCCGGGGAGACTAACTAGAGGGCTGTTTTTT.

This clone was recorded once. The CDR3 nucleotides are TGTGCCAGCAGCTTAGTACAGGTTGTCACTGAAGCTTTCTTT. It yields the protein CASSLVQVVTEAFF. This chain links TRBV7-2 with TRBJ1-1; D perhaps matches TRBD1 (5 bases). This CDR3 spans 14 amino acids. Germline loops: CDR1 SGHTA, CDR2 FQGNSA. With 1 base removed from V and 4 bases from J, the gap between germline ends came to 10 bases.

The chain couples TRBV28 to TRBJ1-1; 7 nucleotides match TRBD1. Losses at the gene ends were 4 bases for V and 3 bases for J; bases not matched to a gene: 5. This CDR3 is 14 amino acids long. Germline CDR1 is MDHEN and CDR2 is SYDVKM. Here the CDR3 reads CASSSDRIYTEAFF. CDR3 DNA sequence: TGTGCCAGCAGTTCGGACAGGATATACACTGAAGCTTTCTTT.

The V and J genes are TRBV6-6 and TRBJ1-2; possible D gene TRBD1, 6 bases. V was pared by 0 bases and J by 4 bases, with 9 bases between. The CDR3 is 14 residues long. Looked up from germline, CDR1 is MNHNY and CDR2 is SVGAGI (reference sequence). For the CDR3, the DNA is TGTGCCAGCAGTTACTCTGGAGGGGGCTATGGCTACACCTTC. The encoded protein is CASSYSGGGYGYTF.

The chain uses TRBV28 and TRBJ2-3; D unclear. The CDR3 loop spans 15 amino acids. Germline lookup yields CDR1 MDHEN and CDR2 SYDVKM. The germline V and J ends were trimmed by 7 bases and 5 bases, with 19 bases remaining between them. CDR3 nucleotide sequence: TGTGCCAGCATCCGTGGGTCCCATCCCGGAGATACGCAGTATTTT. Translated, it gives CASIRGSHPGDTQYF.

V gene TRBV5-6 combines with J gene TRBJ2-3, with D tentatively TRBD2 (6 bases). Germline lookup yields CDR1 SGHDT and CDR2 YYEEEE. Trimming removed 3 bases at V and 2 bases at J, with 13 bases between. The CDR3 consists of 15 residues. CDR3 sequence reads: CASSYRERVTDTQYF. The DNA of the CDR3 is TGTGCCAGCAGCTATCGGGAGAGAGTCACAGATACGCAGTATTTT.

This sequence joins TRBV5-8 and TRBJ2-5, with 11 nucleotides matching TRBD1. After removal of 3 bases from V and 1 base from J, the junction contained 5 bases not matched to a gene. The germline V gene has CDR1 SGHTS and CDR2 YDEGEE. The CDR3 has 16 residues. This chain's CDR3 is CASSSDRGQPQETQYF. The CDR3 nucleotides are TGTGCCAGCAGCTCGGACAGGGGGCAACCCCAAGAGACCCAGTACTTC.

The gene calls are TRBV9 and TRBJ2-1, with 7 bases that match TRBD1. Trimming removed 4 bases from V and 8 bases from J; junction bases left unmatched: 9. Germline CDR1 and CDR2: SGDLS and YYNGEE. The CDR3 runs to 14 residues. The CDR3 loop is CASSPEGAWDEQFF. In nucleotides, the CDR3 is TGTGCCAGCAGCCCCGAGGGGGCATGGGATGAGCAGTTCTTC.

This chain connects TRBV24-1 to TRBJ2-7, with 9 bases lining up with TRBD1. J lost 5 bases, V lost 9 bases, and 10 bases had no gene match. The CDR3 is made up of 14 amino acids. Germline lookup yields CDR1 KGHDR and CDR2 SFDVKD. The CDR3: CATLSGQGSHEQYF. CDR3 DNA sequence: TGTGCCACCCTCTCGGGACAGGGAAGCCACGAGCAGTACTTC.

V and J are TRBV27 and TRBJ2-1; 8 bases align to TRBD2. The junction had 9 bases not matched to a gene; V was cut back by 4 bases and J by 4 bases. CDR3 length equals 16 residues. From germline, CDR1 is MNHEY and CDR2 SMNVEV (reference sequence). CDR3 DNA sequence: TGTGCCAGCAGTTCCCGCGGGGGGATCTCTTACAATGAGCAGTTCTTC. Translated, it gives CASSSRGGISYNEQFF.

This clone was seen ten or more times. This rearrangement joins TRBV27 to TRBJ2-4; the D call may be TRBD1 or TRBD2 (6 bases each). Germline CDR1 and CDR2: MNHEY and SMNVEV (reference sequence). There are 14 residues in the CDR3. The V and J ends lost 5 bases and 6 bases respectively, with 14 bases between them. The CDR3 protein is CASSGHRDLNIQYF. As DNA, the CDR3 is TGTGCCAGCAGTGGACACAGGGACTTAAACATTCAGTACTTC.

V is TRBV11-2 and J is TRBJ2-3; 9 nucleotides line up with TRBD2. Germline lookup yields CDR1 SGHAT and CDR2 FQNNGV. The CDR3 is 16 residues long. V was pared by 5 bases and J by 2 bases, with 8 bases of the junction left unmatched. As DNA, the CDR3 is TGTGCCAGCAGCCGATTACTAGCGGGCAACACAGATACGCAGTATTTT. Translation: CASSRLLAGNTDTQYF.

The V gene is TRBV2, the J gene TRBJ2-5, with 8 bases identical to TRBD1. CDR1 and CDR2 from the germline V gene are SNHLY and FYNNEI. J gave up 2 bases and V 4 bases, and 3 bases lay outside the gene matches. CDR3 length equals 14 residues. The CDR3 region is CASSAGTGQETQYF. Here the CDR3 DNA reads TGTGCCAGCAGTGCCGGGACAGGACAAGAGACCCAGTACTTC.

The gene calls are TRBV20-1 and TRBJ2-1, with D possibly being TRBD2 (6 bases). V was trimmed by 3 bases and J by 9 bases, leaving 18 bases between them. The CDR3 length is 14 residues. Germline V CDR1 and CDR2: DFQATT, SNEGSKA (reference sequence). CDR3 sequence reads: CSASRRLVKGEQFF. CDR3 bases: TGCAGTGCTAGTCGACGACTAGTGAAAGGTGAGCAGTTCTTC.

CDR3 protein: CASSMGLRVSNEQFF. The DNA for the CDR3 is TGTGCCAGTAGTATGGGGCTGCGGGTCTCCAATGAGCAGTTCTTC. The chain uses TRBV19 and TRBJ2-1; D assignment may be TRBD1 or TRBD2 (5 bases each). Germline V gene sequence: CDR1 LNHDA, CDR2 SQIVND (reference sequence). V was trimmed by 3 bases and J by 6 bases, leaving 15 bases between them. The CDR3 runs to 15 residues.

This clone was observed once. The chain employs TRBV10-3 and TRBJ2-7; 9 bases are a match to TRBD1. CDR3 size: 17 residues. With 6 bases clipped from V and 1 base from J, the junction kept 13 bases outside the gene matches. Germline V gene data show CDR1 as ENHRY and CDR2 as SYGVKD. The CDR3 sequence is CAISLSRDRALSYEQYF. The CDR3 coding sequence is TGTGCCATCAGCCTGTCCCGGGACAGGGCCCTATCCTACGAGCAGTACTTC.

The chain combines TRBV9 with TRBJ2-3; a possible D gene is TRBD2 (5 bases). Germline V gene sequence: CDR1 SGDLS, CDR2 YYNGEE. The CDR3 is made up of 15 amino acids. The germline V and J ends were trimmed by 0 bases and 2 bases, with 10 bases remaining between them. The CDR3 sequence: CASSVASGPTDTQYF. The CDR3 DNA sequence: TGTGCCAGCAGCGTAGCCAGCGGACCCACAGATACGCAGTATTTT.

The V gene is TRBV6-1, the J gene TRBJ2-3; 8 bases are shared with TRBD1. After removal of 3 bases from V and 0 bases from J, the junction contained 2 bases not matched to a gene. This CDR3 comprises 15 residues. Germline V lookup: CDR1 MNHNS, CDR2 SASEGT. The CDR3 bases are TGTGCCAGCAGTGACAGGGGGCCTAGCACAGATACGCAGTATTTT. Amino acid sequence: CASSDRGPSTDTQYF.